Below are 10 T cell receptor beta chains sequenced from a single sample in a study of cytomegalovirus exposure and HLA in healthy donors. The PCR contained 60 Vbeta and 13 Jbeta primers. Data came from immunoSEQ multiplex PCR; TCRdb stores just in-frame clones and leaves some out. The table lists around 38,000 clones, 66% of them singletons. The sequencing input was PBMCs. Receptor source: a middle-aged man in good health and CMV-seropositive.

This chain connects TRBV4-2 to TRBJ2-5, with D unclear. CDR1 and CDR2 (germline): LGHNA, YNFKEQ. Trimming took off 1 base at V and 1 base at J, with 16 bases between the two ends. The CDR3 is 17 amino acids. The CDR3: CASSQGGLRSGQETQYF. The CDR3 DNA is TGTGCCAGCAGCCAAGGTGGTTTGCGGTCCGGCCAAGAGACCCAGTACTTC.

V and J are TRBV29-1 and TRBJ1-2; TRBD1 agrees at 7 bases. J gave up 4 bases and V 7 bases, and 9 bases lay outside the gene matches. The germline V gene encodes CDR1 SQVTM and CDR2 ANQGSEA. The CDR3 is made up of 13 amino acids. This CDR3 is CSAPTGVSYGYTF. The CDR3 nucleotides read TGCAGCGCTCCAACAGGGGTGAGCTATGGCTACACCTTC.

This clone appeared a few times. The chain carries TRBV12-5 and TRBJ1-6; possible D gene TRBD1, 6 bases. The germline V and J ends were trimmed by 1 base and 6 bases, with 16 bases remaining between them. The CDR3 is 17 residues long. Germline CDR1 is LGHNT and CDR2 is FRNRAP. CDR3 sequence (DNA): TGTGCTAGTGGTTTGGCCCCGGGGGGGGCGCCTAATTCACCCCTCCACTTT. Translation: CASGLAPGGAPNSPLHF.

V and J are TRBV6-4 and TRBJ2-2; D is ambiguous. In germline, CDR1 is MRHNA, CDR2 SNTAGT. V was pared by 2 bases and J by 4 bases, with 5 bases between. The CDR3 length is 13 residues. The CDR3 spells CASSDLSTGELFF. The CDR3 coding sequence is TGTGCCAGCAGTGACCTCTCCACCGGGGAGCTGTTTTTT.

This chain links TRBV6-5 with TRBJ2-7, with a possible D match to TRBD1 (6 bases). The CDR3 has 12 residues. Germline assignment: CDR1 MNHEY and CDR2 SVGAGI. Trimming removed 2 bases at V and 6 bases at J, with 8 bases between. The CDR3 reads CASSYVGGEQYF. The CDR3 region has the DNA TGTGCCAGCAGTTACGTAGGGGGCGAGCAGTACTTC.

The CDR3 nucleotides are TGTGCCAGCAGCCAACCACAGTGGCAGGGGACAAGCGAGCAGTACTTC. Translation gives CASSQPQWQGTSEQYF. This chain links TRBV4-2 with TRBJ2-7; D is possibly TRBD1 (6 bases). In germline, CDR1 is LGHNA, CDR2 YNFKEQ. V lost 2 bases, J lost 6 bases, and 20 bases lay in between. This CDR3 has 16 amino acids.

This clone came up once. J is TRBJ2-2 and V is TRBV18; a possible D gene is TRBD1 (6 bases). With 3 bases removed from V and 1 base from J, the gap between germline ends came to 12 bases. CDR1 is KGHSH, CDR2 LQKENI, per germline. The CDR3 covers 16 residues. CDR3 DNA: TGTGCCAGCTCACCTATAGGGACATGGAACACCGGGGAGCTGTTTTTT. Its protein is CASSPIGTWNTGELFF.

This clone was observed a few times. The chain's CDR3 is CASSQVQNYEQYF. The CDR3 coding sequence is TGTGCCAGCAGCCAAGTCCAGAACTACGAGCAGTACTTC. This rearrangement joins TRBV16 to TRBJ2-5; D is ambiguous. Judging by the DNA end, TRBJ2-7 fits better; the J call may be wrong. This CDR3 has 13 residues. Germline V gene data show CDR1 as KGHSY and CDR2 as FQNENV.

V and J are TRBV7-2 and TRBJ2-7; perhaps TRBD1 as D (6 bases). V was cut by 1 base and J by 4 bases, with 14 bases left in between. The CDR3 is 15 amino acids. Germline CDR1 SGHTA, CDR2 FQGNSA. CDR3 residues: CASSLGSQGRYEQYF. CDR3 in DNA: TGTGCCAGCAGCTTAGGCAGCCAGGGGCGGTACGAGCAGTACTTC.

The rearrangement links TRBV6-6 to TRBJ2-1, with 11 nucleotides matching TRBD1. Per germline, CDR1 MNHNY and CDR2 SVGAGI (reference sequence). V gave up 2 bases and J gave up 7 bases; unmatched junction bases: 7. The CDR3 sequence is 16 residues long. The DNA for the CDR3 is TGTGCCAGCAGTTACATAGGACAGGGGGCGCGGAATGAGCAGTTCTTC. It yields the protein CASSYIGQGARNEQFF.